This record looks at one T cell receptor (beta chain) sequence and its context. TCRdb called the RT-PCR reads again in MiXCR, with one record for every CDR3 protein. Of about 680,000 distinct CDR3 sequences listed, over 12% are singletons. The germline V gene has CDR1 DFQATT and CDR2 SNEGSKA (reference sequence). V lost 4 bases to trimming and J lost 4 bases, with 20 bases between them. CDR3 length: 16 residues. This TCR derives from a female donor in good health, serving as a healthy control. This rearrangement joins TRBV20-1 to TRBJ2-1; D possibly matches TRBD1 or TRBD2 (7 bases each). The sample was memory CD4+ T cells from blood. Written as DNA, the CDR3 is TGCAGTGCTACCAACCCAGGGGGAGCGGGATACAATGAGCAGTTCTTC. Amino acids: CSATNPGGAGYNEQFF.